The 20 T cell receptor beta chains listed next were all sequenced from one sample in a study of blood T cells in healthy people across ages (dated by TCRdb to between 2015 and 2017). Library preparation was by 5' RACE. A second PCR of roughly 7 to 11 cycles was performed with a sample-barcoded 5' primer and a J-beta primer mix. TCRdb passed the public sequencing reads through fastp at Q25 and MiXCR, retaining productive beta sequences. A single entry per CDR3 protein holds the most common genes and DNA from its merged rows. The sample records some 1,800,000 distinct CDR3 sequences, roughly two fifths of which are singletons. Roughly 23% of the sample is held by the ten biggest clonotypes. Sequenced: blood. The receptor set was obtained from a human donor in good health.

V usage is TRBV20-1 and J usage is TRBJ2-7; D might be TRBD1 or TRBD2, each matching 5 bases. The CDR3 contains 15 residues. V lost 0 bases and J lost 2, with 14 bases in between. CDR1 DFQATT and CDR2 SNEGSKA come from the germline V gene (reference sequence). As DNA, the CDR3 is TGCAGTGCTAGAGATCTGAGGCAGGGAGCCTACGAGCAGTACTTC. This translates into CSARDLRQGAYEQYF.

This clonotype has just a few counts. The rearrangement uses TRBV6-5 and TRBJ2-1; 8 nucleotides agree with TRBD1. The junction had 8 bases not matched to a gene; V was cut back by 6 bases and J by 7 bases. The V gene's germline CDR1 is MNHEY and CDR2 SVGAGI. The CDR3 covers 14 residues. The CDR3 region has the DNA TGTGCCAGCAGATCCGGGACAGGATTGAATGAGCAGTTCTTC. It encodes CASRSGTGLNEQFF.

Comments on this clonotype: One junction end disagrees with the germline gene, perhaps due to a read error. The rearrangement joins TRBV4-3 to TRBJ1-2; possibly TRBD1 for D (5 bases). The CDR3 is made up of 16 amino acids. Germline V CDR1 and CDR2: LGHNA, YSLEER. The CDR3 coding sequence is TGCGCCGGCAGCCAAGATCAGGTGACAGCTAACTATGGCTACACCTTC. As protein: CAGSQDQVTANYGYTF.

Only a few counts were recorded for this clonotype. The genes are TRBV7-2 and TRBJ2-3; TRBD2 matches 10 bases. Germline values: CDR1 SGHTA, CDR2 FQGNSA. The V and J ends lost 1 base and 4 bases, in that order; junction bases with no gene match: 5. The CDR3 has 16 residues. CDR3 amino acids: CASSLDSSGGADTQYF. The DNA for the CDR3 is TGTGCCAGCAGCTTAGATTCTAGCGGGGGTGCAGATACGCAGTATTTT.

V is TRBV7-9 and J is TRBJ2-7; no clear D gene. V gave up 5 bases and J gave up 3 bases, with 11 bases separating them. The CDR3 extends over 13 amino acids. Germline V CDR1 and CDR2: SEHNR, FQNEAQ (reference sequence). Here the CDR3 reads CASSRTDHYEQYF. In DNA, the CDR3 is TGTGCCAGCAGCCGGACGGATCACTACGAGCAGTACTTC.

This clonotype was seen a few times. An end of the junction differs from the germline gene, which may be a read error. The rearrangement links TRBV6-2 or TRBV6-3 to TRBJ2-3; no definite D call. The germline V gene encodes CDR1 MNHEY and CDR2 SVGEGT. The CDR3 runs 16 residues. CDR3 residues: CASTELDFNQRDTQYF. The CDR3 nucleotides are TGCGCCAGCACCGAGCTAGATTTTAACCAGAGGGATACGCAGTATTTT.

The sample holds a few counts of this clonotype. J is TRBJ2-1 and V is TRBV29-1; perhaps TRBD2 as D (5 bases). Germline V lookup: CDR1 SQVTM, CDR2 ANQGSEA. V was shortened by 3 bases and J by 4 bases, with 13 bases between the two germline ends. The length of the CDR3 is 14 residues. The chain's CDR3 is CSVEVLAAYNEQFF. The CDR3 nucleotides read TGCAGCGTTGAGGTCCTAGCAGCGTACAATGAGCAGTTCTTC.

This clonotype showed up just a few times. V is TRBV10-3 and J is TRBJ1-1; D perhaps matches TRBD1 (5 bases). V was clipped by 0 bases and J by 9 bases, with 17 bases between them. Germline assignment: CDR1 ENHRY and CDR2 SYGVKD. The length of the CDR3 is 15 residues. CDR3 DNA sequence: TGTGCCATCAGTGAGTCGGTACAGGTGGGATTTAAAGCTTTCTTT. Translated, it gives CAISESVQVGFKAFF.

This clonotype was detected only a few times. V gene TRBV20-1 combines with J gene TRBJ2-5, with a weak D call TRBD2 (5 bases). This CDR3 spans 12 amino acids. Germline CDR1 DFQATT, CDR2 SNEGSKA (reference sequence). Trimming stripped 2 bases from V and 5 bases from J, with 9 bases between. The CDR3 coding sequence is TGCAGTGCTAGATCCGGGATGGAGACCCAGTACTTC. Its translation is CSARSGMETQYF.

CDR3 nucleotides: TGTGCCAGCAGCTTCCCACCTCTTAGCGGGGGTCATTATGAGACCCAGTACTTC. It is translated as CASSFPPLSGGHYETQYF. This rearrangement joins TRBV13 to TRBJ2-5, with 9 positions matching TRBD2. The V gene's germline CDR1 is PRHDT and CDR2 FYEKMQ (reference sequence). The J segment lost 5 bases and the V segment lost 3 bases, leaving 16 bases of the junction unmatched. The CDR3 extends over 18 amino acids.

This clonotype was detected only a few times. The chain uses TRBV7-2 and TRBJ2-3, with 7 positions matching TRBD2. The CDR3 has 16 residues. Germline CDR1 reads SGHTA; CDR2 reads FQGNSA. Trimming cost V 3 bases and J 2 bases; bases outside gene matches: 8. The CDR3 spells CASSFRGGGNTDTQYF. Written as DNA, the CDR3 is TGTGCCAGCAGCTTTCGGGGCGGGGGTAACACAGATACGCAGTATTTT.

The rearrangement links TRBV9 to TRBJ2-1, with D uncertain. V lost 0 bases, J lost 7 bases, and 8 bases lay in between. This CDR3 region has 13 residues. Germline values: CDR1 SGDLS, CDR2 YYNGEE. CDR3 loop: CASSVAPSNEQFF. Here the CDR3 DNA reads TGTGCCAGCAGCGTAGCCCCCTCGAATGAGCAGTTCTTC.

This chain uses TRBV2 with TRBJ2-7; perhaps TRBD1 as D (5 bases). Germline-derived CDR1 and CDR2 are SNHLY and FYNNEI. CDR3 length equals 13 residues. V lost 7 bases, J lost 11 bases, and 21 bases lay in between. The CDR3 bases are TGTGCCAGCAAATTAGACAGTCCGAGCTTCAAGTACTTC. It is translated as CASKLDSPSFKYF.

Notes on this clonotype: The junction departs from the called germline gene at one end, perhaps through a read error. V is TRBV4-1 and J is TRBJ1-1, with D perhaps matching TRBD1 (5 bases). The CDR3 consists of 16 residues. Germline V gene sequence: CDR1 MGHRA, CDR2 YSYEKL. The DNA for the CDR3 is TGCGCCAGCCGCCAAATTCTCCGGGGCCGGGACACTGAAGCTTTCTTT. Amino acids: CASRQILRGRDTEAFF.

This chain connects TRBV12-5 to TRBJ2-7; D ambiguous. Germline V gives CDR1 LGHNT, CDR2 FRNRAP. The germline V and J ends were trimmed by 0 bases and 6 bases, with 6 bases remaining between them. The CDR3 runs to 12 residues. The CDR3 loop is CASGLVLSEQYF. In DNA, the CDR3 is TGTGCTAGTGGTTTGGTACTGAGCGAGCAGTACTTC.

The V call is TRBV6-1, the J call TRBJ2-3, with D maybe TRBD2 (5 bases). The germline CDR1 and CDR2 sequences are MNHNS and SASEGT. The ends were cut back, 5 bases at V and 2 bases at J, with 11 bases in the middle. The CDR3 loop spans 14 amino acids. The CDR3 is CASSRRAVTDTQYF. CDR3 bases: TGTGCCAGCAGTAGGCGGGCAGTCACAGATACGCAGTATTTT.

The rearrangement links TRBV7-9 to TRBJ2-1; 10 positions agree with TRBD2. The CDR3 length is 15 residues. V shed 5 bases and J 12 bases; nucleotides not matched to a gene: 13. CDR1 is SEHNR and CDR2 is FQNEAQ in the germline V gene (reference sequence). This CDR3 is CASSPRTSGLSAQFF. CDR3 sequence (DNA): TGTGCCAGCAGCCCAAGGACTAGCGGACTTTCTGCGCAGTTCTTC.

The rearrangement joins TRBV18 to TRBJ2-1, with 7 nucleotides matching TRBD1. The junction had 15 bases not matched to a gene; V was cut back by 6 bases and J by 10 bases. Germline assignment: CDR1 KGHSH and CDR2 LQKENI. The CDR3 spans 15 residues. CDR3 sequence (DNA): TGTGCCAGCTCTAGACCTGGCAACAGGGGTAGCGAGCAGTTCTTC. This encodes CASSRPGNRGSEQFF.

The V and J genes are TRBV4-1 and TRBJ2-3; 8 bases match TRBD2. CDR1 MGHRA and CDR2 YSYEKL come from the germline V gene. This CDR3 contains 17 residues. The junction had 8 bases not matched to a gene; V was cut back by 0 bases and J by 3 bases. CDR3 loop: CASSQDPGSGGTDTQYF. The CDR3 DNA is TGCGCCAGCAGCCAAGATCCGGGAAGCGGGGGAACAGATACGCAGTATTTT.

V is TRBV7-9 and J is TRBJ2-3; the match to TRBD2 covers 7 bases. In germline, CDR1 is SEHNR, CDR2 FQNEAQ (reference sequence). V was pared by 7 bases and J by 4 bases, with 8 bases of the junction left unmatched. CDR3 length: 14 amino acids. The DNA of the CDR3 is TGTGCCAGCAACTCTTGGACTAGTCCAGATACGCAGTATTTT. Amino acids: CASNSWTSPDTQYF.